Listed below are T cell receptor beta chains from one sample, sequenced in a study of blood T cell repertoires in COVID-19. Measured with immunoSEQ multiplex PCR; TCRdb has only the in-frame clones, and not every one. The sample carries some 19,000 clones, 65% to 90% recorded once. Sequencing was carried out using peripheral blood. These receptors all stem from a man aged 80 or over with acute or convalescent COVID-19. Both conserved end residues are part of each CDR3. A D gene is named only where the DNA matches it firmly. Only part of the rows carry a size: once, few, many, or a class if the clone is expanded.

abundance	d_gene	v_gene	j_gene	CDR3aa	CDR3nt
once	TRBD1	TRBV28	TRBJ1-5	CASRSGTGGQPQHF	TGTGCCAGCAGGTCCGGGACAGGGGGTCAGCCCCAGCATTTT
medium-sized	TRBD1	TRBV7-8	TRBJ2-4	CASSLGQGLDIQYF	TGTGCCAGCAGCTTAGGACAGGGCCTGGACATTCAGTACTTC
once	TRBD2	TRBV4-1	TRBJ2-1	CASSQDVGLGVYNEQFF	TGCGCCAGCAGCCAAGATGTCGGACTAGGGGTATACAATGAGCAGTTCTTC
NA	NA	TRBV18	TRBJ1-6	CASSPRQLSENSPLHF	TGTGCCAGCTCACCGCGACAGTTATCGGAAAATTCACCCCTCCACTTT
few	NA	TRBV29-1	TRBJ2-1	CSALRGRERQFF	TGCAGCGCCCTAAGGGGTCGCGAACGGCAGTTCTTC
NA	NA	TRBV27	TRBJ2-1	CATRGVGTLSNEQFF	TGTGCCACTCGCGGGGTCGGGACCCTTAGCAATGAGCAGTTCTTC
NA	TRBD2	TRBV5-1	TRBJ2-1	CASSSAIAGTYNEQFF	TGCGCCAGCAGCTCGGCAATAGCGGGGACGTACAATGAGCAGTTCTTC
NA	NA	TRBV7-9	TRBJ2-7	CASSLPGQGTYEQYF	TGTGCCAGCAGCTTACCGGGGCAGGGGACCTACGAGCAGTACTTC
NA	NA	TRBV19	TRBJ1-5	CASSIGPRGTSNQPQHF	TGTGCCAGTAGTATTGGTCCCCGGGGAACTAGCAATCAGCCCCAGCATTTT
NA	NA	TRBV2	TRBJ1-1	CASSVHEAFF	TGTGCCAGCAGTGTCCATGAAGCTTTCTTT
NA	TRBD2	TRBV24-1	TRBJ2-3	CATQGGGIIFGDTQYF	TGTGCCACCCAGGGCGGGGGGATTATCTTTGGAGATACGCAGTATTTT
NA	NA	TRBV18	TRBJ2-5	CASSPEYQETQYF	TGTGCCAGCTCACCAGAGTACCAAGAGACCCAGTACTTC
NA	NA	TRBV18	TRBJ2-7	CASSPLLGHQGDLYEQYF	TGTGCCAGCTCACCTCTGTTGGGCCACCAAGGGGATCTCTACGAGCAGTACTTC
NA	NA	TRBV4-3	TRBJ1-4	CASSQEAATYNEKLFF	TGCGCCAGCAGCCAAGAGGCGGCGACTTATAATGAAAAACTGTTTTTT
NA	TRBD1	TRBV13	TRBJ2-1	CASSPRDRPYNEQFF	TGTGCCAGCAGCCCCAGGGACAGACCTTACAATGAGCAGTTCTTC
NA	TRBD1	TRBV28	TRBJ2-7	CASTGTGGSYEQYF	TGTGCCAGCACCGGGACAGGGGGTTCCTACGAGCAGTACTTC
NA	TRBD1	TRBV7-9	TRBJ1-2	CASSYVGQGGYGYTF	TGTGCCAGCAGCTACGTAGGACAGGGGGGCTATGGCTACACCTTC
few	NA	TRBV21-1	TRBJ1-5	CASSAGQGAPPGQPQHF	TGTGCCAGCAGCGCCGGACAGGGGGCGCCTCCTGGGCAGCCCCAGCATTTT
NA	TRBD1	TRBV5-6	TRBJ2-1	CASSHTKGTGEYNEQFF	TGTGCCAGCAGCCATACCAAGGGGACAGGGGAATACAATGAGCAGTTCTTC
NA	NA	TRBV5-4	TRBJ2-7	CASSFSSYEQYF	TGTGCCAGCAGCTTTTCCAGTTACGAGCAGTACTTC
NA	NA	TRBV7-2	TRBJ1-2	CASSLRYGYTF	TGTGCCAGCAGCTTGCGCTATGGCTACACCTTC
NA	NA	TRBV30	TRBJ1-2	CAWRRKQAANYGYTF	TGTGCCTGGAGAAGAAAACAGGCGGCTAACTATGGCTACACCTTC
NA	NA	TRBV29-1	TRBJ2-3	CSVDLRGGAADTQYF	TGCAGCGTTGACCTTAGGGGGGGGGCCGCAGATACGCAGTATTTT
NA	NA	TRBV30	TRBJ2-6	CAWRNQGYSGANVLTF	TGTGCCTGGCGCAACCAGGGTTACTCTGGGGCCAACGTCCTGACTTTC
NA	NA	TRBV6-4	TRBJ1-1	CASSQGVNTEAFF	TGTGCCAGCTCGCAGGGTGTGAACACTGAAGCTTTCTTT
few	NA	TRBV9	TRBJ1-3	CASSVDNSGNTIYF	TGTGCCAGCAGCGTAGATAACTCAGGAAACACCATATATTTT
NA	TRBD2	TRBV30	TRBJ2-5	CAWSVRYAGGKQETQYF	TGTGCCTGGAGTGTACGGTATGCGGGGGGCAAGCAAGAGACCCAGTACTTC
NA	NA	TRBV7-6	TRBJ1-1	CASSLETPLNTEAFF	TGTGCCAGCAGCTTAGAGACACCCCTGAACACTGAAGCTTTCTTT
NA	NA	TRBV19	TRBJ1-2	CASSIEGGLRFYGYTF	TGTGCCAGTAGTATAGAGGGGGGACTGCGATTCTATGGCTACACCTTC
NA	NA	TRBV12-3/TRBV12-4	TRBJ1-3	CASSLSTGNTIYF	TGTGCCAGCAGCCTATCCACCGGGAACACCATATATTTT
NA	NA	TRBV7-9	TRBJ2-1	CASSFRGTGRLGSYNEQFF	TGTGCCAGCAGCTTTCGGGGGACGGGGCGCCTGGGTTCCTACAATGAGCAGTTCTTC
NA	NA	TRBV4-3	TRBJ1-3	CASSQVGGNTIYF	TGCGCCAGCAGCCAAGTCGGTGGAAACACCATATATTTT
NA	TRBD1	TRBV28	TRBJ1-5	CASSKKGTGGRNQPQHF	TGTGCCAGCAGTAAAAAGGGGACAGGGGGACGCAATCAGCCCCAGCATTTT
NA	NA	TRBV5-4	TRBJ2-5	CASSFNYQETQYF	TGTGCCAGCAGCTTTAACTACCAAGAGACCCAGTACTTC
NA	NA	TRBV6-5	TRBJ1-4	CASWTLATNEKLFF	TGTGCCAGCTGGACACTCGCAACTAATGAAAAACTGTTTTTT
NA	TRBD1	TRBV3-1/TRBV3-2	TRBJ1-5	CASSQAGAGGPFHPQHF	TGTGCCAGCAGCCAAGCGGGCGCAGGGGGCCCATTCCATCCCCAGCATTTT
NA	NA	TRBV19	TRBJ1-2	CASKPDQGVWYGYTF	TGTGCCAGTAAGCCGGACCAGGGCGTATGGTATGGCTACACCTTC
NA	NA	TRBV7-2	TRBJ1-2	CASSLELTEYGYTF	TGTGCCAGCAGCTTAGAATTGACAGAATATGGCTACACCTTC
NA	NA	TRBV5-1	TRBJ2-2	CASSLAIGELFF	TGCGCCAGCAGCTTGGCCATCGGGGAGCTGTTTTTT
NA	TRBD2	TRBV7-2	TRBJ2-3	CASSSAIRGGATQYF	TGTGCCAGCAGCTCCGCTATCCGCGGGGGGGCAACGCAGTATTTT
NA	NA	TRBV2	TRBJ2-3	CASSEQRQKDTQYF	TGTGCCAGCAGTGAACAGAGGCAAAAGGATACGCAGTATTTT
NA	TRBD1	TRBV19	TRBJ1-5	CASNLGQSLNQPQHF	TGTGCCAGTAACCTGGGACAGAGCCTAAATCAGCCCCAGCATTTT
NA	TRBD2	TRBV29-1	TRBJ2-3	CSVGGLAGGRGTDTQYF	TGCAGCGTTGGAGGACTAGCGGGGGGTAGGGGCACAGATACGCAGTATTTT
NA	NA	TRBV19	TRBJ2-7	CASSISPGNEQYF	TGTGCCAGTAGTATCTCCCCGGGGAACGAGCAGTACTTC
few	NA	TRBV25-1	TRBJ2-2	CASSELGQNTGELFF	TGTGCCAGCAGTGAATTGGGACAGAACACCGGGGAGCTGTTTTTT
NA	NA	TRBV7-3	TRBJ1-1	CASSLGAMNTEAFF	TGTGCCAGCAGCTTGGGGGCGATGAACACTGAAGCTTTCTTT
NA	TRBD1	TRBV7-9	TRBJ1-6	CASSLGQGFYNSPLHF	TGTGCCAGCAGCTTAGGACAGGGTTTTTACAATTCACCCCTCCACTTT
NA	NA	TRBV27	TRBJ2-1	CARDRNNQGFNEQFF	TGTGCCAGGGACCGGAATAACCAGGGGTTCAATGAGCAGTTCTTC
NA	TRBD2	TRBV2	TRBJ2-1	CASSDEAGGISDEQFF	TGTGCCAGCAGTGACGAAGCGGGGGGTATTTCGGATGAGCAGTTCTTC
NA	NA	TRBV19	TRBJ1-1	CASSGVNTEAFF	TGTGCCAGTAGTGGAGTGAACACTGAAGCTTTCTTT
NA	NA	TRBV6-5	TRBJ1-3	CASNIGAVSGNTIYF	TGTGCCAGCAATATTGGGGCAGTCTCTGGAAACACCATATATTTT
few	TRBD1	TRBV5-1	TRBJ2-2	CASIPGQGRTGELFF	TGCGCCAGCATTCCGGGACAGGGTCGGACCGGGGAGCTGTTTTTT